Listed here are 4 T cell receptor beta chains from one sample, sequenced in a study of tumor-infiltrating lymphocytes in primary liver carcinoma. Starting material of 500 ng total RNA yielded TCR beta cDNA via a constant-region primer. Each TCR beta library was derived from three nested multiplex PCR rounds that employed slightly modified ARM-PCR. Use of TRBV1-TRBV30 forward primers with a C-beta reverse primer characterized the first two PCR rounds, which lasted about 9 cycles each. TCRdb recomputed calls from the multiplex PCR reads with MiXCR, one row per CDR3 protein. The sample shows 20,000 to 25,000 distinct CDR3 sequences, roughly 70% of them seen only once. The study co-extracted DNA and RNA from roughly 20-30 mg of unsorted bulk tissue. The sample was liver tumor tissue from sampling region 1. The subset is: tumor region T1, superior pole. The source is a middle-aged man with primary liver carcinoma and hepatitis B virus infection.

Regarding this clonotype: Germline and junction disagree at one end, which may indicate a read error. The V and J genes are TRBV11-2 and TRBJ2-2; possible D gene TRBD2, 5 bases. Germline V gene data show CDR1 as SGHAT and CDR2 as FQNNGV. The CDR3 has 15 amino acids. DNA for the CDR3: TGTGCCAGCAACCTTAGGCAATCGAACACCGGGGAACTGTTTTTT. Translating it yields CASNLRQSNTGELFF.

DNA of the CDR3: TGTGCCAGCAGCCAAATAAGGGGATACGAGCAGTACTTC. It specifies CASSQIRGYEQYF. The chain is built from TRBV3-1 and TRBJ2-7; a weak D match, TRBD1 (5 bases). Germline V lookup: CDR1 LGHDT, CDR2 YNNKEL (reference sequence). The CDR3 contains 13 residues. V dropped 2 bases and J dropped 4 bases, with 9 bases sitting between them.

This clonotype was seen a handful of times. One junction end disagrees with the germline gene, perhaps due to a read error. The J gene is TRBJ2-5, the V gene TRBV5-1, with D possibly TRBD2 on 5 matching bases. The CDR3 has 16 residues. Germline values: CDR1 SGHRS, CDR2 YFSETQ. CDR3: CASSLEASCLQETQYF. The CDR3 DNA reads TGCGCCAGTAGCTTGGAGGCTAGCTGTCTTCAAGAGACCCAGTACTTC.

A word on this clonotype: One junction end does not reproduce the germline sequence, and a read error may be involved. The chain links TRBV4-2 to TRBJ2-7, with TRBD2 identical over 7 bases. Per the germline V gene, CDR1 is LGHNA and CDR2 is YNFKEQ. This CDR3 is built from 15 residues. The CDR3 coding sequence is TGTGTCAGCAGCCAAGAGGGGCAGGGTGCGGGGGAGCAGTGCTTC. Translated, it gives CVSSQEGQGAGEQCF.